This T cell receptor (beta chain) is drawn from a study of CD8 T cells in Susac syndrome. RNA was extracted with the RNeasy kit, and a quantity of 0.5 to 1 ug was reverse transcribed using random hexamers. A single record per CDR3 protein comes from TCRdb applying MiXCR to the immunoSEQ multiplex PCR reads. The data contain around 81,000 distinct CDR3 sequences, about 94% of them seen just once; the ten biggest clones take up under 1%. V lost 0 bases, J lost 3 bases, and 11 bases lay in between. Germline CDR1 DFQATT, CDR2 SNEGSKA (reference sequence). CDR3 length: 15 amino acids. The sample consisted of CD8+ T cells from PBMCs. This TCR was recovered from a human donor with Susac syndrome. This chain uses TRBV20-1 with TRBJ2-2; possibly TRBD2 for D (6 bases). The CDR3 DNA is TGCAGTGCTAGAGATCGGGGGACCGACACCGGGGAGCTGTTTTTT. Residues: CSARDRGTDTGELFF.